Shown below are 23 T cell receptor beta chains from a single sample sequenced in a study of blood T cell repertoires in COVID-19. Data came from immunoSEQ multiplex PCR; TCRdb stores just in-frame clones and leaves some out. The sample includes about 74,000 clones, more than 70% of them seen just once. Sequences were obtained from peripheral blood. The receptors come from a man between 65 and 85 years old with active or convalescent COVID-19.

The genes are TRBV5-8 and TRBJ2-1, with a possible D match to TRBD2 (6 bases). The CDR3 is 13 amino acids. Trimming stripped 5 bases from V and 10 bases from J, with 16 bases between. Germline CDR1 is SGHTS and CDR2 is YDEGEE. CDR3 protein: CASRIQRGGEQFF. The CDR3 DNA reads TGTGCCAGCAGAATCCAGAGGGGAGGCGAGCAGTTCTTC.

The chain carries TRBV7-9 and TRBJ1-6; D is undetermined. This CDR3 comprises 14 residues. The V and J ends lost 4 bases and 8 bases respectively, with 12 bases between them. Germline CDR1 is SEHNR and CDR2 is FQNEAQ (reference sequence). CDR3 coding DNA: TGTGCCAGCAGCTCTGAGGTCCCGGATTCACCCCTCCACTTT. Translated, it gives CASSSEVPDSPLHF.

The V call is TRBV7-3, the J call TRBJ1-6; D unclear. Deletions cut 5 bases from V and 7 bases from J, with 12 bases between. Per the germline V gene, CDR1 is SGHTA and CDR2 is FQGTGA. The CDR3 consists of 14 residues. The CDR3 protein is CASSPSLGNSPLHF. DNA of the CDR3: TGTGCCAGCAGCCCCAGTTTGGGCAATTCACCCCTCCACTTT.

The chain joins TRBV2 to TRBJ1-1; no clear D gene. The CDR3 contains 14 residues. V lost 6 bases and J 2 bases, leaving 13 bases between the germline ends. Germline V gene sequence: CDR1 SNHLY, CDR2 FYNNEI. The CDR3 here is CASRWRGINTEAFF. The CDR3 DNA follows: TGTGCCAGCAGGTGGAGAGGGATAAACACTGAAGCTTTCTTT. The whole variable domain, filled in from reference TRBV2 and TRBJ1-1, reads EPEVTQTPSHQVTQMGQEVILRCVPISNHLYFYWYRQILGQKVEFLVSFYNNEISEKSEIFDDQFSVERPDGSNFTLKIRSTKLEDSAMYFCASRWRGINTEAFFGQGTRLTVV.

The CDR3: CASSKSNLEQYF. The DNA of the CDR3 is TGTGCCAGCAGCAAGTCTAATCTCGAGCAGTACTTC. The chain combines TRBV21-1 with TRBJ2-7; the listed D gene, TRBD2, was not tested against the DNA. TRBV21-1 is flagged as a pseudogene. The CDR3 covers 12 residues.

CDR3 sequence: CASSLRSGGGTYSNQPQHF. DNA for the CDR3: TGTGCCAGCAGCTTACGGTCGGGGGGGGGCACCTATAGCAATCAGCCCCAGCATTTT. The chain joins TRBV7-6 to TRBJ1-5, with D tentatively TRBD1 (6 bases). The CDR3 contains 19 residues. V lost 2 bases and J 0 bases, leaving 20 bases between the germline ends. Germline values: CDR1 SGHVS, CDR2 FNYEAQ.

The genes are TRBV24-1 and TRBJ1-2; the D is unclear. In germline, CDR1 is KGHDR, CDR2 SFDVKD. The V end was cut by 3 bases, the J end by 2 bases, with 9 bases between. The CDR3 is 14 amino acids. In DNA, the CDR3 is TGTGCCACCAGTGATCCGGGTCGGAACTATGGCTACACCTTC. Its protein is CATSDPGRNYGYTF.

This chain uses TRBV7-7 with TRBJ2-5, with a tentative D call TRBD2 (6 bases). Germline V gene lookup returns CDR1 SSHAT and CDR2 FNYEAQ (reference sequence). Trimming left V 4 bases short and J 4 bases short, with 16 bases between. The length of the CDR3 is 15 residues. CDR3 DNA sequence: TGTGCCAGCAGCTGGGGAGGAGGGTGGGGAGAGACCCAGTACTTC. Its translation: CASSWGGGWGETQYF.

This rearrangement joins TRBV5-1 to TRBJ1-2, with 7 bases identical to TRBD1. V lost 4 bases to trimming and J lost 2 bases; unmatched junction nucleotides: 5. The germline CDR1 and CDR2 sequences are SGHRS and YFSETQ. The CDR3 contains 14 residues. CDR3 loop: CASSQPGQNYGYTF. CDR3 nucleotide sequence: TGCGCCAGCAGCCAGCCGGGACAGAACTATGGCTACACCTTC.

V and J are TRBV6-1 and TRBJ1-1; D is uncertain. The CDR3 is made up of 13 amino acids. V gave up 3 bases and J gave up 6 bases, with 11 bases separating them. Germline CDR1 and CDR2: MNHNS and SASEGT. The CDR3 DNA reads TGTGCCAGCAGTGATTCCCGAGGGTCTGAAGCTTTCTTT. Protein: CASSDSRGSEAFF.

CDR3 sequence (DNA): TGTGCCAGCAGTTCCCCTAGCGGGAGGCGCAATGAGCAGTTCTTC. This codes for CASSSPSGRRNEQFF. J is TRBJ2-1 and V is TRBV2; 11 bases are shared with TRBD2. V shed 5 bases and J 6 bases; nucleotides not matched to a gene: 6. The CDR3 is made up of 15 amino acids. Germline V gene data show CDR1 as SNHLY and CDR2 as FYNNEI.

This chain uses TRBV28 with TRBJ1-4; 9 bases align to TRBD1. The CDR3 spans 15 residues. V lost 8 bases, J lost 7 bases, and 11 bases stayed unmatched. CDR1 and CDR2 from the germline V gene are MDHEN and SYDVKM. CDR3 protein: CASASSGQGGEKLFF. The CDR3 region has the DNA TGTGCCAGCGCAAGCTCGGGACAGGGTGGTGAAAAACTGTTTTTT.

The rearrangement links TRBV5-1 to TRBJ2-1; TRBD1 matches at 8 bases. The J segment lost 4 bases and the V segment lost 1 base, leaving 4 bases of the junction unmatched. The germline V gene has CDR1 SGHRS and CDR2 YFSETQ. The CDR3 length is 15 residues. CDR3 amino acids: CASSLMGQVYNEQFF. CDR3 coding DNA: TGCGCCAGCAGCTTGATGGGACAGGTTTACAATGAGCAGTTCTTC. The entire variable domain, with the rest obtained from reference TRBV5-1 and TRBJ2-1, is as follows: KAGVTQTPRYLIKTRGQQVTLSCSPISGHRSVSWYQQTPGQGLQFLFEYFSETQRNKGNFPGRFSGRQFSNSRSEMNVSTLELGDSALYLCASSLMGQVYNEQFFGPGTRLTVL.

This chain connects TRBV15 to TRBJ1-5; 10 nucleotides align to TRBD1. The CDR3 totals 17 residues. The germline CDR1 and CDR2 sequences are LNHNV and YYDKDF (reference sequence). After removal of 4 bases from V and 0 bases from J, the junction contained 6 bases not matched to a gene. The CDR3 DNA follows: TGTGCCACCAGCAAGGACAGGGGGTCCGTTAGCAATCAGCCCCAGCATTTT. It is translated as CATSKDRGSVSNQPQHF.

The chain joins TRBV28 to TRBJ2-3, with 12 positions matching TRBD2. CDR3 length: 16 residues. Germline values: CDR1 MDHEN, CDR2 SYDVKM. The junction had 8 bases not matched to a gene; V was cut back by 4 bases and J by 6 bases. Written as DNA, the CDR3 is TGTGCCAGCAGTTCCCCGACTAGCGGGAGTTTGGATACGCAGTATTTT. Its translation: CASSSPTSGSLDTQYF.

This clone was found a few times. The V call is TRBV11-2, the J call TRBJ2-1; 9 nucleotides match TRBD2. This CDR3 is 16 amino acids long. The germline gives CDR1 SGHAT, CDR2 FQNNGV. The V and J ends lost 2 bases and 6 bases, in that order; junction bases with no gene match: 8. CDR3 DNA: TGTGCCAGCAGCTTAAACAGGCTAGCGGGACCCAATGAGCAGTTCTTC. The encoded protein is CASSLNRLAGPNEQFF.

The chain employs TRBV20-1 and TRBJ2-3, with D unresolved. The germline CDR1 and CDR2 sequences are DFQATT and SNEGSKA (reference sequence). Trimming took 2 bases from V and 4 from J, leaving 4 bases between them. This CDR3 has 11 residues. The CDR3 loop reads CSARRADTQYF. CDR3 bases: TGCAGTGCTAGACGAGCAGATACGCAGTATTTT.

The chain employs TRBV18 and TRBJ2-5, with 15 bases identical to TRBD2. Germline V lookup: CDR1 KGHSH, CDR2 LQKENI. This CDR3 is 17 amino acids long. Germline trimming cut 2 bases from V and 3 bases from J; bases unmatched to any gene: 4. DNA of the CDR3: TGTGCCAGCTCACCAAGGACTAGCGGGGGGGAGAAAGAGACCCAGTACTTC. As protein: CASSPRTSGGEKETQYF.

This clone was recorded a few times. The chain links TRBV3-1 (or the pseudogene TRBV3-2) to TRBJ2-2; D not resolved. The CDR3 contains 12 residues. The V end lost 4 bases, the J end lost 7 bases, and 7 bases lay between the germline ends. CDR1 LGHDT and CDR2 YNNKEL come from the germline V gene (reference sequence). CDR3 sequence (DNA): TGTGCCAGCAGCCTCTTGAGCGGGGAGCTGTTTTTT. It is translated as CASSLLSGELFF.

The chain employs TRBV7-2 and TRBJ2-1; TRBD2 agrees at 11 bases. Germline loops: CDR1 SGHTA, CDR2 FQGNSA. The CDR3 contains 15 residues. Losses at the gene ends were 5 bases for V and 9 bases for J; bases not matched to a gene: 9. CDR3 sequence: CASSIIAGGPIEQFF. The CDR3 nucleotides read TGTGCCAGCAGCATCATAGCGGGAGGGCCCATTGAGCAGTTCTTC.

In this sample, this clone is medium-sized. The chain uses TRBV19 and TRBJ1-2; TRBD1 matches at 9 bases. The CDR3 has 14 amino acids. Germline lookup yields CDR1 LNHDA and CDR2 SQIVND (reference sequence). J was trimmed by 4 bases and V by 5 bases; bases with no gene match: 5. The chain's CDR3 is CASSAGQGGYGYTF. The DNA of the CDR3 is TGTGCCAGTAGTGCGGGACAGGGCGGCTATGGCTACACCTTC.

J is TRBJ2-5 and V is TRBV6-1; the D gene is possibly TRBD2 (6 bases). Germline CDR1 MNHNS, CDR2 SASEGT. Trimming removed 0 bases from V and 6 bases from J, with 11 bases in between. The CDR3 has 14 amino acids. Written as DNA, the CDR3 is TGTGCCAGCAGTGAAGCCCCGGGGGTCAAGACCCAGTACTTC. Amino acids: CASSEAPGVKTQYF.

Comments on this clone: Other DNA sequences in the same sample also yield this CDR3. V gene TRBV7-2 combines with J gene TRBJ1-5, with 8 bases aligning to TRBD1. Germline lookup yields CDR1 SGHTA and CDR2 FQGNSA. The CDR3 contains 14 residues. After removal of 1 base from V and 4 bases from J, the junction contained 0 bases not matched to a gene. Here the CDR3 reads CASSLGQGNQPQHF. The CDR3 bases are TGTGCCAGCAGCTTAGGACAGGGGAATCAGCCCCAGCATTTT.